This T cell receptor (beta chain) was sequenced during a study of blood T cells in healthy people across ages. Whole-study results and caveats: When one million T cells were used, diversity estimates were thought to be underestimates.

Trimming cost V 0 bases and J 2 bases, with 16 bases left between them. CDR3 length: 17 residues. The germline V gene encodes CDR1 LGHDT and CDR2 YNNKEL (reference sequence). Combining a sample-barcoded 5' primer with a J-beta primer mix, a second PCR ran for about 7 to 11 cycles. TCRdb re-derived calls from the 5' RACE reads in MiXCR, one entry per CDR3 protein. The sample shows approximately 820,000 distinct CDR3 sequences, under 45% of them seen only once. This clonotype has more than one count but fewer than ten. Antigen specificity is unknown. Specimen: blood. This chain links TRBV3-1 with TRBJ1-2; D gene uncertain. This TCR came from a man aged 55 to 70 in good health. The CDR3 sequence is CASSQDFGTARNYGYTF. The CDR3, as DNA: TGTGCCAGCAGCCAAGACTTCGGCACCGCAAGAAACTATGGCTACACCTTC.